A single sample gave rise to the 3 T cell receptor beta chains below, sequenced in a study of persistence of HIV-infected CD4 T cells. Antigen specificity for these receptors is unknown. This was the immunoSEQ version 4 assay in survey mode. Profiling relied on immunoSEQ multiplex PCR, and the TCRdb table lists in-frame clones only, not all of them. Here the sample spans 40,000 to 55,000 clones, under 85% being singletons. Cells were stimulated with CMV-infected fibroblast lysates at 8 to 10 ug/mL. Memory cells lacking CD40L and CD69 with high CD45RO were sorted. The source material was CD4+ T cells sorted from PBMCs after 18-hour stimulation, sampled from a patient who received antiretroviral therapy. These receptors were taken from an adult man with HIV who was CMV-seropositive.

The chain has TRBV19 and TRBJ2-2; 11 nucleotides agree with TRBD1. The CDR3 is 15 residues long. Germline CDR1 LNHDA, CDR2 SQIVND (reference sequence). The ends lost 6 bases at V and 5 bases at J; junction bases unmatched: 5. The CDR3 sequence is CASRSGQGVTGELFF. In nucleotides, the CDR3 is TGTGCCAGTAGATCGGGACAGGGGGTAACCGGGGAGCTGTTTTTT.

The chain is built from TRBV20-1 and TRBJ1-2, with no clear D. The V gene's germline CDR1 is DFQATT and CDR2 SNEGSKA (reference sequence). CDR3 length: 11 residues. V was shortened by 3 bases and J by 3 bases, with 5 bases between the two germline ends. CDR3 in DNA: TGCAGTGCTAGTCCGGACTATGGCTACACCTTC. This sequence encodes CSASPDYGYTF.

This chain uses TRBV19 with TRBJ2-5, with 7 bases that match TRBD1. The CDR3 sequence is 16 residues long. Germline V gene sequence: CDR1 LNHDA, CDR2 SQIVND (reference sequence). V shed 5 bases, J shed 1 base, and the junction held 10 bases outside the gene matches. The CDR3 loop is CASSGRQGTVQETQYF. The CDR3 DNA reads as TGTGCCAGTAGTGGCCGGCAGGGGACAGTCCAAGAGACCCAGTACTTC.